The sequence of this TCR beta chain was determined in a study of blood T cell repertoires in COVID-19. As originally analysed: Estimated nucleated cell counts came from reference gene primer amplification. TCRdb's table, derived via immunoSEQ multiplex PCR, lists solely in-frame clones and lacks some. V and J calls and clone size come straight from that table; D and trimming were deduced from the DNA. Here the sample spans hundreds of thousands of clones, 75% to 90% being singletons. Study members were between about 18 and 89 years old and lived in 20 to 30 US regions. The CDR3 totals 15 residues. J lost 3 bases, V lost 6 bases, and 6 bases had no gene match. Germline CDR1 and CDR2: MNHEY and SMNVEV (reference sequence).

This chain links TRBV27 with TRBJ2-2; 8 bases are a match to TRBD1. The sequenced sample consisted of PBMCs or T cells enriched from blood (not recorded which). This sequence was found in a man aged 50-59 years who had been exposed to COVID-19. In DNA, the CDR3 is TGTGCCAGCAGGCTCAGGGGGCGAGACACCGGGGAGCTGTTTTTT. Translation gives CASRLRGRDTGELFF.